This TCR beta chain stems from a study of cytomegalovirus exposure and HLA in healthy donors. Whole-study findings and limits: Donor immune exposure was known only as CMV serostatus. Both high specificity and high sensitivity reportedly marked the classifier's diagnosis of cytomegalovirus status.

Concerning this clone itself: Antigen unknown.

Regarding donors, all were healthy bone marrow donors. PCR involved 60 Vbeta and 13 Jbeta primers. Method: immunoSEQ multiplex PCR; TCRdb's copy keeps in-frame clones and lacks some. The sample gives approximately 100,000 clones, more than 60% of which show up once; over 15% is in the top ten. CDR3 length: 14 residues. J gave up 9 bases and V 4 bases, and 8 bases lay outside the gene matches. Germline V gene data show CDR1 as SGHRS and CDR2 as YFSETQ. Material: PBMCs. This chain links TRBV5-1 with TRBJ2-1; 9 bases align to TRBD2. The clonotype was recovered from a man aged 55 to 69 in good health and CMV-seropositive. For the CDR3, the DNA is TGCGCCAGCAGCCCGTCTAGCGGGGTAACTGAGCAGTTCTTC. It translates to CASSPSSGVTEQFF.